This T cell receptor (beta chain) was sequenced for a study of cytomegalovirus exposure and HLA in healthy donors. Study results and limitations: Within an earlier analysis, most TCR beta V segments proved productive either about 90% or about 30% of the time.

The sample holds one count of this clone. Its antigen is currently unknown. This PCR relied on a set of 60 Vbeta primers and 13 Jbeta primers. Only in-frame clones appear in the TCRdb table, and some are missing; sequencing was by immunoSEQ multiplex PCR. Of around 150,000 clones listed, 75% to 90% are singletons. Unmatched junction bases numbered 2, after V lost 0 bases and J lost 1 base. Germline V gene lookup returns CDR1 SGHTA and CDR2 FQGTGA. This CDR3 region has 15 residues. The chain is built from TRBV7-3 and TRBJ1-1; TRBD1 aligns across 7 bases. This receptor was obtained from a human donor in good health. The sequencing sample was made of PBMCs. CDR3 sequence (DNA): TGTGCCAGCAGCTTAACGAGGACAGGGAACACTGAAGCTTTCTTT. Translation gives CASSLTRTGNTEAFF.